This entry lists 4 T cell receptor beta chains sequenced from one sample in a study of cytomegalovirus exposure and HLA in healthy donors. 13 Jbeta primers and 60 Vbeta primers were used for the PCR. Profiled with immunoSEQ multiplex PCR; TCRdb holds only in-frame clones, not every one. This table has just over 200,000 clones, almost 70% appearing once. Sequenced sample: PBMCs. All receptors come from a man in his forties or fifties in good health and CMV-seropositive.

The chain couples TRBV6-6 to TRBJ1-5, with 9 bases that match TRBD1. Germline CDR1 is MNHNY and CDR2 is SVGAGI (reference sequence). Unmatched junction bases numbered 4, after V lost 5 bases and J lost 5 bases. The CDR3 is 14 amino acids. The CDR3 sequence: CASSTGTGYQPQHF. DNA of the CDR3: TGTGCCAGCAGTACCGGGACAGGGTATCAGCCCCAGCATTTT.

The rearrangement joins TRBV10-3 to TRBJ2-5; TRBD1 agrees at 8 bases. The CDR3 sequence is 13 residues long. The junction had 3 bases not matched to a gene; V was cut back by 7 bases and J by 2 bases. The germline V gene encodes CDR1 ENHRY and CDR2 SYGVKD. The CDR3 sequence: CAITRDRQETQYF. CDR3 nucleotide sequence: TGTGCCATCACGAGGGACAGGCAAGAGACCCAGTACTTC.

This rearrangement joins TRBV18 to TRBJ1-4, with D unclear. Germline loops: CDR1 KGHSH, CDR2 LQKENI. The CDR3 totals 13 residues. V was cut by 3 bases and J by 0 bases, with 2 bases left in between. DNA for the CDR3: TGTGCCAGCTCACCCGCAACTAATGAAAAACTGTTTTTT. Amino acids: CASSPATNEKLFF.

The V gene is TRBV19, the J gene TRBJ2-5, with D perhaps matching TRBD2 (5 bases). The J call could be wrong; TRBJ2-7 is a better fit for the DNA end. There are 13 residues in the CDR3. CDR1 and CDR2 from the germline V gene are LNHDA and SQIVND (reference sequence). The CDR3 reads CASRRVGSYEQYF. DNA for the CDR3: TGTGCCAGTAGGAGGGTCGGCTCCTACGAGCAGTACTTC.